The 11 T cell receptor beta chains in this list originate from one sample, sequenced in a study of cytomegalovirus exposure and HLA in healthy donors. Assay: immunoSEQ multiplex PCR; the TCRdb copy retains only in-frame clones and omits some. The table lists some 350,000 clones, around 90% of them singletons, with roughly 1.1% in the top ten. The sample consisted of PBMCs. Receptors were obtained from a woman in her twenties or thirties in good health and CMV-seropositive.

J is TRBJ2-7 and V is TRBV5-6, with TRBD2 matching 9 bases. The germline V gene has CDR1 SGHDT and CDR2 YYEEEE. Unmatched junction bases numbered 8, after V lost 0 bases and J lost 7 bases. CDR3 length: 15 residues. In nucleotides, the CDR3 is TGTGCCAGCAGCTTGGGACTAGCGGTACTCTATGAGCAGTACTTC. Translation gives CASSLGLAVLYEQYF.

The V call is TRBV7-2, the J call TRBJ1-6; unclear D gene. V was pared by 5 bases and J by 6 bases, with 5 bases between. The length of the CDR3 is 12 residues. Germline CDR1 is SGHTA and CDR2 is FQGNSA. CDR3 region: CASSHRNSPLHF. CDR3 in DNA: TGTGCCAGCAGCCACCGTAATTCACCCCTCCACTTT.

This clone has just one count. This chain uses TRBV7-6 with TRBJ2-2; a possible D gene is TRBD2 (5 bases). Germline V gene sequence: CDR1 SGHVS, CDR2 FNYEAQ. This CDR3 has 15 amino acids. V was pared by 1 base and J by 8 bases, with 14 bases between. The CDR3 bases are TGTGCCAGCAGCTTAGATCTAGCCCGGGATGGGGAGCTGTTTTTT. Its protein is CASSLDLARDGELFF.

The CDR3: CASSQGLVKETQYF. The CDR3 DNA reads as TGCGCCAGCAGCCAGGGACTAGTCAAAGAGACCCAGTACTTC. The V gene is TRBV4-3, the J gene TRBJ2-5; TRBD2 matches at 8 bases. Germline V CDR1 and CDR2: LGHNA, YSLEER. V shed 3 bases and J 3 bases; nucleotides not matched to a gene: 3. This CDR3 contains 14 residues.

The rearrangement joins TRBV11-2 to TRBJ1-6; 7 positions agree with TRBD1. Trimming at V came to 5 bases and at J to 6 bases, leaving 7 bases not matched to a gene. This CDR3 is built from 15 residues. Germline values: CDR1 SGHAT, CDR2 FQNNGV. This chain's CDR3 is CASSTTGVGNSPLHF. CDR3 sequence (DNA): TGTGCCAGCAGCACTACAGGGGTCGGTAATTCACCCCTCCACTTT.

CDR3 nucleotides: TGTGCCTGGAGTGAAGGACTAGCGACCACCGGGGAGCTGTTTTTT. It specifies CAWSEGLATTGELFF. This chain connects TRBV30 to TRBJ2-2, with TRBD2 matching over 9 bases. The CDR3 contains 15 residues. Germline lookup yields CDR1 GTSNPN and CDR2 SVGIG (reference sequence). The V gene end was trimmed by 1 base and the J gene end by 4 bases; junction bases not matched to a gene: 4.

The rearrangement uses TRBV29-1 and TRBJ2-7; 7 positions agree with TRBD2. J lost 7 bases, V lost 1 base, and 4 bases had no gene match. Germline V gene data show CDR1 as SQVTM and CDR2 as ANQGSEA. The CDR3 is made up of 12 amino acids. CDR3 DNA sequence: TGCAGCGTTGAAGGGGCTAGCGGAGAGCAGTACTTC. Amino acid sequence: CSVEGASGEQYF.

The V gene is TRBV7-9, the J gene TRBJ1-6; 9 bases are shared with TRBD1. The CDR3 covers 17 residues. Looked up from germline, CDR1 is SEHNR and CDR2 is FQNEAQ (reference sequence). Unmatched junction bases numbered 11, after V lost 5 bases and J lost 6 bases. The CDR3 is CASSRSETGGTNSPLHF. In DNA, the CDR3 is TGTGCCAGCAGCCGCTCGGAAACAGGGGGCACTAATTCACCCCTCCACTTT.

This chain connects TRBV6-6 to TRBJ1-4; 9 bases align to TRBD1. The CDR3 loop spans 14 amino acids. Looked up from germline, CDR1 is MNHNY and CDR2 is SVGAGI (reference sequence). The V gene end was trimmed by 6 bases and the J gene end by 8 bases; junction bases not matched to a gene: 7. CDR3 amino acids: CASRPGTGWEKLFF. CDR3 bases: TGTGCCAGCAGACCCGGGACAGGGTGGGAAAAACTGTTTTTT.

V is TRBV18 and J is TRBJ1-6; possible D gene TRBD1, 5 bases. With 3 bases removed from V and 10 bases from J, the gap between germline ends came to 16 bases. There are 15 residues in the CDR3. Germline loops: CDR1 KGHSH, CDR2 LQKENI. CDR3 sequence: CASSPRGRSESPLHF. The CDR3 DNA sequence: TGTGCCAGCTCACCGCGGGGGAGATCCGAATCACCCCTCCACTTT.

The V and J genes are TRBV7-7 and TRBJ1-1, with D unresolved. Trimming left V 2 bases short and J 1 base short, with 5 bases between. Germline loops: CDR1 SSHAT, CDR2 FNYEAQ (reference sequence). The CDR3 loop spans 13 amino acids. CDR3: CASSLSENTEAFF. The CDR3 DNA reads as TGTGCCAGCAGCTTATCCGAGAACACTGAAGCTTTCTTT.